This is a list of T cell receptor beta chains from one sample in a study of CD8 T cells in ankylosing spondylitis. A single record per CDR3 protein comes from TCRdb applying MiXCR to the 5' RACE reads. Here the sample spans some 300,000 distinct CDR3 sequences, around 21% being singletons. The sequenced sample consisted of blood, either unsorted or a sorted T cell fraction (not recorded which). These receptors were taken from a female donor with ankylosing spondylitis or in good health (not recorded which). The CDR3 runs from the conserved cysteine through the conserved F or W.

v_gene: TRBV5-6
len: 11
j_gene: TRBJ2-1
CDR3aa: CASSLILEQFF

v_gene: TRBV6-2/TRBV6-3
len: 14
j_gene: TRBJ2-1
CDR3aa: CASRPSGRRNEQFF

v_gene: TRBV12-3/TRBV12-4
len: 11
j_gene: TRBJ1-2
CDR3aa: CASSFFDGYTF

v_gene: TRBV28
len: 12
j_gene: TRBJ1-2
CDR3aa: CASSRRFYGYTF

v_gene: TRBV12-3/TRBV12-4
len: 13
j_gene: TRBJ1-1
CDR3aa: CASSLGAGAKAFF

v_gene: TRBV5-1
len: 15
j_gene: TRBJ2-7
CDR3aa: CASSLMRLAEGEQYF

v_gene: TRBV7-2
len: 12
j_gene: TRBJ2-1
CDR3aa: CASSSASDKQFF

v_gene: TRBV12-3/TRBV12-4
len: 15
j_gene: TRBJ1-4
CDR3aa: CASSLRDRGEGKLFF

v_gene: TRBV20-1
len: 16
j_gene: TRBJ1-2
CDR3aa: CSASMTGATGNYGYTF

v_gene: TRBV3-1
len: 14
j_gene: TRBJ2-2
CDR3aa: CASSPVRWAGELFF

v_gene: TRBV24-1
len: 15
j_gene: TRBJ2-5
CDR3aa: CATSDLGGVGETQYF

v_gene: TRBV28
len: 14
j_gene: TRBJ2-4
CDR3aa: CASSLRGYKNIQYF

v_gene: TRBV20-1
len: 15
j_gene: TRBJ2-3
CDR3aa: CSAVLLAGVTDTQYF

v_gene: TRBV5-1
len: 13
j_gene: TRBJ2-1
CDR3aa: CASGLAGDNEQFF

v_gene: TRBV12-5
len: 14
j_gene: TRBJ1-5
CDR3aa: CASGLTSGNQPQHF

v_gene: TRBV9
len: 15
j_gene: TRBJ2-1
CDR3aa: CASSVRTSGYNEQFF

v_gene: TRBV4-3
len: 14
j_gene: TRBJ2-7
CDR3aa: CASSQLGGSGEQYF

v_gene: TRBV20-1
len: 15
j_gene: TRBJ2-7
CDR3aa: CSAPQPTSWSYEQYF

v_gene: TRBV5-6
len: 13
j_gene: TRBJ2-3
CDR3aa: CASSTGVSDTQYF

v_gene: TRBV9
len: 13
j_gene: TRBJ2-3
CDR3aa: CASSVVPKPPQYF

v_gene: TRBV20-1
len: 13
j_gene: TRBJ1-2
CDR3aa: CSASMKGEHGYTF

v_gene: TRBV7-9
len: 16
j_gene: TRBJ2-3
CDR3aa: CASSWGIAGHQDTQYF

v_gene: TRBV20-1
len: 12
j_gene: TRBJ2-2
CDR3aa: CSAPTDGGELFF

v_gene: TRBV7-2
len: 15
j_gene: TRBJ2-7
CDR3aa: CASSLVVTGPYEQYF